What follows are 10 T cell receptor beta chains derived from one specimen sequenced in a study of control samples from healthy donors and cancer patients. Assay used: immunoSEQ multiplex PCR; TCRdb lists only in-frame clones, some missing. The sample records about 60,000 clones, approximately 90% being singletons. The sequenced material came from PBMCs. The receptors stem from a woman aged 45-65 years with colorectal cancer.

The chain is built from TRBV9 and TRBJ2-5, with D perhaps matching TRBD2 (5 bases). Germline V gene lookup returns CDR1 SGDLS and CDR2 YYNGEE. Between the trimmed V and J ends, which lost 3 bases and 3 bases, there was a span of 18 bases. The CDR3 sequence is 16 residues long. CDR3 in amino acids: CASSAGALAGEETQYF. CDR3 sequence (DNA): TGTGCCAGCAGCGCTGGAGCGTTGGCGGGTGAAGAGACCCAGTACTTC.

Comment on this clone: Its ends do not fully match the called genes, so a read error is possible. The chain links TRBV6-5 to TRBJ2-7; D gene uncertain. CDR3 length: 13 residues. CDR1 MNHEY and CDR2 SVGAGI come from the germline V gene. Written as DNA, the CDR3 is TGTGCCAGCAGTGACTCGTGGGGTTACGAGCAGTACTTC. It yields the protein CASSDSWGYEQYF.

This chain joins TRBV27 and TRBJ2-3; the D is unclear. Germline-derived CDR1 and CDR2 are MNHEY and SMNVEV (reference sequence). Trimming removed 6 bases at V and 0 bases at J, with 10 bases between. This CDR3 has 14 amino acids. The CDR3 DNA reads TGTGCCAGCAGCCTACGGATGAGCACAGATACGCAGTATTTT. This gives the protein CASSLRMSTDTQYF.

The V gene is TRBV9, the J gene TRBJ1-1; D gene unclear. This CDR3 region has 13 residues. V was shortened by 0 bases and J by 1 base, with 4 bases between the two germline ends. Germline V lookup: CDR1 SGDLS, CDR2 YYNGEE. The CDR3 DNA is TGTGCCAGCAGCGTAGCCTGGAACACTGAAGCTTTCTTT. It specifies CASSVAWNTEAFF.

The rearrangement links TRBV27 to TRBJ1-1, with unresolved D. CDR1 and CDR2 (germline): MNHEY, SMNVEV (reference sequence). Trimming took 4 bases from V and 0 from J, leaving 9 bases between them. This CDR3 region has 14 residues. The CDR3 DNA is TGTGCCAGCAGTTCCCCGGGAGTGAACACTGAAGCTTTCTTT. Amino acid sequence: CASSSPGVNTEAFF.

This clone was found once. This sequence joins TRBV2 and TRBJ1-3, with D hard to call. Trimming took 3 bases from V and 4 from J, leaving 4 bases between them. Germline V gene sequence: CDR1 SNHLY, CDR2 FYNNEI. This CDR3 is 12 amino acids long. This CDR3 is CASSEAGNTIYF. The CDR3 DNA follows: TGTGCCAGCAGTGAGGCCGGAAACACCATATATTTT.

The chain has TRBV3-1 (or the pseudogene TRBV3-2) and TRBJ2-1; D is perhaps TRBD2 (6 bases). Germline-derived CDR1 and CDR2 are LGHDT and YNNKEL (reference sequence). The CDR3 is 13 residues long. Trimming took 6 bases from V and 10 from J, leaving 16 bases between them. This chain's CDR3 is CASRALTGREQFF. The CDR3 nucleotides read TGTGCCAGCAGAGCTCTAACGGGGAGGGAGCAGTTCTTC.

V and J are TRBV25-1 and TRBJ1-2; TRBD1 might be the D (6 bases). The V end was cut by 5 bases, the J end by 4 bases, with 14 bases between. This CDR3 has 14 residues. The V gene's germline CDR1 is MGHDK and CDR2 SYGVNS. The DNA of the CDR3 is TGTGCCAGCAGTAAAAGGACAGATCCCTATGGCTACACCTTC. Translated: CASSKRTDPYGYTF.

The genes are TRBV18 and TRBJ2-7, with D possibly matching TRBD1 (6 bases). Trimming removed 6 bases at V and 0 bases at J, with 15 bases between. CDR1 and CDR2 from the germline V gene are KGHSH and LQKENI. This CDR3 has 15 residues. The CDR3 reads CASSSSRDTSYEQYF. The CDR3, as DNA: TGTGCCAGCTCGTCCTCCCGGGACACCTCCTACGAGCAGTACTTC.

The rearrangement joins TRBV28 to TRBJ1-5, with 10 nucleotides matching TRBD1. V dropped 7 bases and J dropped 6; count of bases not matched to a gene: 6. CDR1 and CDR2 from the germline V gene are MDHEN and SYDVKM. The CDR3 spans 14 residues. CDR3 residues: CASTRQGASQPQHF. CDR3 nucleotides: TGTGCCAGCACTCGACAGGGGGCCAGTCAGCCCCAGCATTTT. Variable domain in full (rest from reference TRBV28 and TRBJ1-5): DVKVTQSSRYLVKRTGEKVFLECVQDMDHENMFWYRQDPGLGLRLIYFSYDVKMKEKGDIPEGYSVSREKKERFSLILESASTNQTSMYLCASTRQGASQPQHFGDGTRLSIL.